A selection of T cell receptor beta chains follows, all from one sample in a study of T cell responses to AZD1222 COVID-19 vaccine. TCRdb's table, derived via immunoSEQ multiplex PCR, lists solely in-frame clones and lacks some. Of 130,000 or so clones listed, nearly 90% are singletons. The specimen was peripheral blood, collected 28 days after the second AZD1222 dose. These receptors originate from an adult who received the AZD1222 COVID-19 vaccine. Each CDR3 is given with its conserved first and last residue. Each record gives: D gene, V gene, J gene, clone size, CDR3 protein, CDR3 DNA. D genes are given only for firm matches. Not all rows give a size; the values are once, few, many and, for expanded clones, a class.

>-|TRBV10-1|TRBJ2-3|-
CASSDGADSTDTQYF
TGCGCCAGCAGTGACGGCGCGGACAGTACAGATACGCAGTATTTT
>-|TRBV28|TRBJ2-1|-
CASTLGHSKSYNEQFF
TGTGCCAGCACCTTAGGGCACAGTAAATCCTACAATGAGCAGTTCTTC
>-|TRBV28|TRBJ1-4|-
CASSYLNEKLFF
TGTGCCAGCAGTTATCTGAATGAAAAACTGTTTTTT
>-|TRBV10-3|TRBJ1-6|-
CAISDSRANSPLHF
TGTGCCATCAGTGATTCCAGGGCCAATTCACCCCTCCACTTT
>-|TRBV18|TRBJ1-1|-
CASSPPNGQDTEAFF
TGTGCCAGCTCACCGCCTAACGGGCAGGACACTGAAGCTTTCTTT
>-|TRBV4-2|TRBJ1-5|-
CASSQDGTQPQHF
TGTGCCAGCAGCCAAGACGGAACACAGCCCCAGCATTTT
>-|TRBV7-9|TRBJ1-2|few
CASSLHSGVRNGYTF
TGTGCCAGCAGCCTTCATTCGGGGGTTAGGAATGGCTACACCTTC
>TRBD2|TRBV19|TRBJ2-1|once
CASSITSGRNEQFF
TGTGCCAGTAGTATAACTAGCGGGAGAAATGAGCAGTTCTTC
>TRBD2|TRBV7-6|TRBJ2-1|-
CASSLGLAGLNEQFF
TGTGCCAGCAGCTTAGGGCTAGCGGGGCTCAATGAGCAGTTCTTC
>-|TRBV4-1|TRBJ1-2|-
CASSQDQTVRGGYGYTF
TGCGCCAGCAGCCAAGATCAGACAGTAAGGGGAGGCTATGGCTACACCTTC
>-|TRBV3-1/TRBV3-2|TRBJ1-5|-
CASSREIDQPQHF
TGTGCCAGCAGCCGTGAAATAGATCAGCCCCAGCATTTT
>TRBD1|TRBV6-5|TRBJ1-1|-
CASNPQGGTEAFF
TGTGCCAGCAACCCACAGGGGGGCACTGAAGCTTTCTTT
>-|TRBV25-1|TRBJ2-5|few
CASSESSSGETQYF
TGTGCCAGCAGTGAATCTAGCAGCGGGGAGACCCAGTACTTC
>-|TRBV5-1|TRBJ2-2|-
CASSFSLSGNTGELFF
TGCGCCAGCAGCTTTTCATTATCAGGGAACACCGGGGAGCTGTTTTTT
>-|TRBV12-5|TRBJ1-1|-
CASGLEYTEAFF
TGTGCTAGTGGTCTGGAATACACTGAAGCTTTCTTT
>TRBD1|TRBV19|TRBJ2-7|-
CACSPGTDYEQYF
TGTGCCTGCTCTCCCGGGACAGATTACGAGCAGTACTTC
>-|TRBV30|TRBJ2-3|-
CAWSKRRTDTQYF
TGTGCCTGGAGTAAACGGCGCACAGATACGCAGTATTTT
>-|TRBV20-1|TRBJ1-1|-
CSARDETEAFF
TGCAGTGCTAGAGATGAAACTGAAGCTTTCTTT
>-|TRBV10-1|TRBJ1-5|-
CASSGTGNQPQHF
TGCGCCAGCAGCGGAACAGGGAATCAGCCCCAGCATTTT
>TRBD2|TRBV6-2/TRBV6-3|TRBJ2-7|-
CASSRLAGAYEQYF
TGTGCCAGCAGCCGACTAGCGGGGGCTTACGAGCAGTACTTC
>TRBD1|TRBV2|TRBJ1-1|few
CASRFDRAEAFF
TGTGCCAGCAGGTTCGACAGGGCTGAAGCTTTCTTT
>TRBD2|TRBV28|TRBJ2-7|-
CASSLSTSASSYEQYF
TGTGCCAGCAGCCTTTCGACTAGCGCTAGCTCCTACGAGCAGTACTTC
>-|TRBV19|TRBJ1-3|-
CASSPTGTRRNTIYF
TGTGCCAGTAGTCCCACCGGGACCAGAAGAAACACCATATATTTT
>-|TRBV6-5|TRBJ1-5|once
CASSYSGTSNQPQHF
TGTGCCAGCAGTTACTCGGGCACAAGCAATCAGCCCCAGCATTTT
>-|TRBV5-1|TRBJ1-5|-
CASSKTGDSNQPQHF
TGCGCCAGCAGCAAAACCGGTGATAGCAATCAGCCCCAGCATTTT
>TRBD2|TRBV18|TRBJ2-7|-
CASSPPLAGRGEEQYF
TGTGCCAGCTCACCTCCCCTAGCGGGGAGGGGGGAAGAGCAGTACTTC
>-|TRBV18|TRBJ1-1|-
CASSPPENPPGAFF
TGTGCCAGCTCACCGCCCGAAAACCCGCCGGGAGCTTTCTTT
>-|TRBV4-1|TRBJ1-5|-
CASSQDRGNQPQHF
TGCGCCAGCAGCCAAGATCGGGGCAACCAGCCCCAGCATTTT